This TCR beta chain was found in a study of blood T cell repertoires in COVID-19 (dated by TCRdb to 2020 to 2022). As for the study more broadly: Collaborator samples came from the United States, Italy and Spain and covered acute and convalescent phases of COVID-19. The prospective study material was composed of cDNA or gDNA derived from T cells, B-cell-depleted T cells, or PBMCs. The dataset comprised deeply sampled blood TCRbeta repertoires from subjects exposed to, actively infected with, or recovered from COVID-19. The repertoires were released in a freely available public database meant as a resource for research on the immune response to SARS-CoV-2. Samples came from the ongoing ImmuneRACE study (first 160 participants) plus 1,254 subjects from 6 global collaborators. Sample metadata almost always included a de-identified subject ID, COVID-19 status, age in years and sex. HLA class I and class II types, where available, came from metadata supplied by the sample provider rather than from assay-based typing.

TCRbeta CDR3 regions were amplified from genomic DNA by means of the immunoSEQ Assay, a bias-controlled multiplex PCR. In the authors' own workflow: Nucleated cell counts per sample were estimated from amplification of reference gene primers within the assay. Sequence reads were collapsed and filtered to measure the absolute abundance of every unique TCRbeta CDR3 rearrangement. Productive Simpson clonality was computed per sample as the square root of Simpson's diversity index over productive rearrangements. In TCRdb, the immuneACCESS table is reduced to in-frame sequences with V and J assigned. These tables do not hold every clone; where another copy was compared, an unresolved V gene accounts for under half, and the others remain unexplained. V and J calls and clone size come straight from that table; D and trimming were deduced from the DNA. This sample holds around 300,000 clones; about nine tenths were observed only once. The ten largest account for around 1.9% of the sample.

Summary of the overall study and its limitations: How much clinical and demographic metadata was included differed by source and by participant, and the metadata was provided uncurated.

The CDR3 goes from the cysteine to the phenylalanine over 18 residues. Only the CDR3 part of the read is kept: 54 bases, read in frame from the first base. As for this clone: No antigen is known for it. Base-call qualities are not available, and no considerably larger clone is one nucleotide away.

Participants in the prospective study were aged about 18 to 95 years, lived in 24 United States geographic areas, and enrolled through a virtual design. In the prospective study, cohorts were assigned on the basis of participant-reported clinical history obtained from a screening survey and a study questionnaire. Recovered participants in ImmuneRACE Cohort 3 were defined as having two consecutive negative NP/OP PCR tests, clearance from a healthcare professional, or resolution of symptoms. Each participant in the prospective study had whole blood, serum and a nasopharyngeal or oropharyngeal swab collected by mobile phlebotomists. Participants in the prospective study had the option to provide additional blood draws and questionnaires over an approximately 2-month period. Before DNA extraction, prospective study blood samples were shipped either frozen or at room temperature.

Sequencing was carried out using PBMCs or T cells enriched from blood (not recorded which). The clonotype originates from a woman between 55 and 75 years old who had recovered from COVID-19. The chain is assembled from TRBV21-1 and TRBJ1-3; no DNA check was done on the table's D call, TRBD1. TRBV21-1 is an annotated pseudogene. The CDR3 sequence is CASSKADGGGQGVNTIYF. The DNA is as follows: TGTGCCAGCAGCAAAGCAGATGGAGGGGGACAGGGGGTAAACACCATATATTTT.